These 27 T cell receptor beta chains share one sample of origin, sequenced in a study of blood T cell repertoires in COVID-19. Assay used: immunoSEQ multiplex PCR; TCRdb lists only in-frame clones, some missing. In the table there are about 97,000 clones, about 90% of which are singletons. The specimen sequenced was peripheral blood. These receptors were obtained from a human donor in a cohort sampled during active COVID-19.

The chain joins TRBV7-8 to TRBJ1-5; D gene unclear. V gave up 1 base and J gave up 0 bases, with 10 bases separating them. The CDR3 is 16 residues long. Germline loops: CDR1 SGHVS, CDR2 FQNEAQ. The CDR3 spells CASSLGAAISNQPQHF. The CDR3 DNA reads TGTGCCAGCAGCTTAGGGGCAGCTATTAGCAATCAGCCCCAGCATTTT.

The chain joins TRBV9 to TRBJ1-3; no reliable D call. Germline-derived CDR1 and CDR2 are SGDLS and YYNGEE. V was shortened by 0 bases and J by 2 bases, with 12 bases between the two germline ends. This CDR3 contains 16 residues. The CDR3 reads CASSVGAAVAGNTIYF. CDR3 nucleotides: TGTGCCAGCAGCGTAGGGGCAGCAGTTGCTGGAAACACCATATATTTT.

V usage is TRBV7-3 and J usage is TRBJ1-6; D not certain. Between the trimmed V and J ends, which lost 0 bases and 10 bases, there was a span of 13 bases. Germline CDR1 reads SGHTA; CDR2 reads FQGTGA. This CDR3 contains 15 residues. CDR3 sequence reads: CASSLTYGVESPLHF. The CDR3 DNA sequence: TGTGCCAGCAGCTTAACGTACGGGGTCGAATCACCCCTCCACTTT.

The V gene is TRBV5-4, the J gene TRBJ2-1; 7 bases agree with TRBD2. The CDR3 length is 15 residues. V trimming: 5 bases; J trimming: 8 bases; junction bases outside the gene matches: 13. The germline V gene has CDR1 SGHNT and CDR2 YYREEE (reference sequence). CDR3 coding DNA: TGTGCCAGCAGACCCGGGACTACCCCTCGCGATGAGCAGTTCTTC. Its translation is CASRPGTTPRDEQFF.

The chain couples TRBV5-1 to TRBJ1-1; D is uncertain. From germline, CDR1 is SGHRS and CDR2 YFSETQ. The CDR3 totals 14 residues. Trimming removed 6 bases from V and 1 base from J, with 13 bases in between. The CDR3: CASTPNLPNTEAFF. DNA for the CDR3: TGCGCCAGCACACCTAACCTCCCGAACACTGAAGCTTTCTTT.

The CDR3 loop is CASSLADRDTEQYF. The CDR3 DNA reads as TGTGCCAGCTCACTCGCGGACAGGGATACAGAGCAGTACTTC. The chain combines TRBV18 with TRBJ2-7, with 8 bases matching TRBD1. V dropped 4 bases and J dropped 7; count of bases not matched to a gene: 9. CDR3 length: 14 residues. Germline loops: CDR1 KGHSH, CDR2 LQKENI.

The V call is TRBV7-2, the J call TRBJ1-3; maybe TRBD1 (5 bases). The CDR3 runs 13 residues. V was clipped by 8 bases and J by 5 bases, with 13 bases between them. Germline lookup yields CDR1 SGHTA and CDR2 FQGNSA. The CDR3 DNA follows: TGTGCCAGCGGCGGGGGGAGCCGAAACACCATATATTTT. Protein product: CASGGGSRNTIYF. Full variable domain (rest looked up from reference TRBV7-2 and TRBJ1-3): GAGVSQSPSNKVTEKGKDVELRCDPISGHTALYWYRQSLGQGLEFLIYFQGNSAPDKSGLPSDRFSAERTGGSVSTLTIQRTQQEDSAVYLCASGGGSRNTIYFGEGSWLTVV.

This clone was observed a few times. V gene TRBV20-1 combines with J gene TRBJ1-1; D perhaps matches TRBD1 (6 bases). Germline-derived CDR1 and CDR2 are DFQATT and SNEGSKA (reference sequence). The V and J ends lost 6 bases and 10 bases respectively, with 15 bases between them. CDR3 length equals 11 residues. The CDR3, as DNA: TGCAGTGCCAGAAATCACAGGGCAGCTTTCTTT. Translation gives CSARNHRAAFF.

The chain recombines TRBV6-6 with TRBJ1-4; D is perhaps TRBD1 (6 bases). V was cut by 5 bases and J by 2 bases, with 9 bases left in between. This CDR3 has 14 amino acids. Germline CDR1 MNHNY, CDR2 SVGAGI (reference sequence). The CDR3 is CASSPGQTNEKLFF. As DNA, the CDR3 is TGTGCCAGCAGTCCAGGACAGACTAATGAAAAACTGTTTTTT.

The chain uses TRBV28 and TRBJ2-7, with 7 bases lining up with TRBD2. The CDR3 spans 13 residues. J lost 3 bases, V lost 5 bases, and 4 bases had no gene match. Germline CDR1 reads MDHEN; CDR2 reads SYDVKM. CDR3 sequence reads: CASSGGGFYEQYF. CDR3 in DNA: TGTGCCAGCAGTGGGGGAGGGTTCTACGAGCAGTACTTC.

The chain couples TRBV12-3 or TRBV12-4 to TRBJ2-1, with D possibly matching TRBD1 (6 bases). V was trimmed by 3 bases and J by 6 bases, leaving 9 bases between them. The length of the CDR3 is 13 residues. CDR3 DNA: TGTGCCAGCAGTTTGGGCAGGGGCAATGAGCAGTTCTTC. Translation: CASSLGRGNEQFF.

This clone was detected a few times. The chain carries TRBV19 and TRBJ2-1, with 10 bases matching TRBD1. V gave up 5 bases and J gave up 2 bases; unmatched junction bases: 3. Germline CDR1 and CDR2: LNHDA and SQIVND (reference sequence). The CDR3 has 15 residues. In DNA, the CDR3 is TGTGCCAGTAGTGTTGGGACAGGGGCCTACAATGAGCAGTTCTTC. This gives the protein CASSVGTGAYNEQFF.

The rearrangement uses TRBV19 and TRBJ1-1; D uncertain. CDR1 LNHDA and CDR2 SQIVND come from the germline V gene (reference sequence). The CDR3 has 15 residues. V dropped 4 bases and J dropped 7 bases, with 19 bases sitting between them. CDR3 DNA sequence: TGTGCCAGTAGTAGGGCAAGGTCTACCCCAGGTGAAGCTTTCTTT. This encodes CASSRARSTPGEAFF.

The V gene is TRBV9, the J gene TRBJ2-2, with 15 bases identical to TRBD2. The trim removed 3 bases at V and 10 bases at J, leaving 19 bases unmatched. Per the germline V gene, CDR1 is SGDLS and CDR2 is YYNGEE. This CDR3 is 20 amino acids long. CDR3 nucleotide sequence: TGTGCCAGCAGCGCAATTTGGACTAGCGGGAGGGGGCTCACCGGGGAGGAGCTGTTTTTT. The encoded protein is CASSAIWTSGRGLTGEELFF. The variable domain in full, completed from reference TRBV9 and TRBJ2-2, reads DSGVTQTPKHLITATGQRVTLRCSPRSGDLSVYWYQQSLDQGLQFLIQYYNGEERAKGNILERFSAQQFPDLHSELNLSSLELGDSALYFCASSAIWTSGRGLTGEELFFGEGSRLTVL.

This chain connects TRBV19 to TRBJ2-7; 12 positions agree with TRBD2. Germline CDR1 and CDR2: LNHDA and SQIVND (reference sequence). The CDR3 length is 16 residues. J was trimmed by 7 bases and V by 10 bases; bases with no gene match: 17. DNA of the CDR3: TGTGCCACCGGATCCGGGACTAGCGGGTTCCTTTGGGAGCAGTACTTC. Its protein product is CATGSGTSGFLWEQYF.

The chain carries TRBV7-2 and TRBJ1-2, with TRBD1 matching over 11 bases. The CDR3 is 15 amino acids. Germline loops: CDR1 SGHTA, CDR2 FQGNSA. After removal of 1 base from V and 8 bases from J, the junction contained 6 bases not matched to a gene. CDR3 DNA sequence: TGTGCCAGCAGCTTAGGAGGACAGGGGGCGGGCGGCTACACCTTC. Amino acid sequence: CASSLGGQGAGGYTF.

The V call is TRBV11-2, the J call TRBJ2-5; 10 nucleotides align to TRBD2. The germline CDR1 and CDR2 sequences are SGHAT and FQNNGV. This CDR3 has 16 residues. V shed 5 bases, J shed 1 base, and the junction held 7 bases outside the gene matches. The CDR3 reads CASSRGLAEIQETQYF. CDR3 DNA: TGTGCCAGCAGCCGTGGACTAGCGGAGATCCAAGAGACCCAGTACTTC.

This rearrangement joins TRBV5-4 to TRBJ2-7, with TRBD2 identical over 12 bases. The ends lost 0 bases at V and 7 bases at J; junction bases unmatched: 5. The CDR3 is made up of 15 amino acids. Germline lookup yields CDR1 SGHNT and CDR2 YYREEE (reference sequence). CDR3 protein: CASSLVLAGGSEQYF. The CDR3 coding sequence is TGTGCCAGCAGCTTGGTACTAGCGGGAGGATCTGAGCAGTACTTC.

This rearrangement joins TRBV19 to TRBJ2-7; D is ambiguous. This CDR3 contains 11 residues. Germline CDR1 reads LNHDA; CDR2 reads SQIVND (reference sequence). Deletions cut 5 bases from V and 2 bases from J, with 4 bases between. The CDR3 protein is CASSAAYEQYF. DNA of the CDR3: TGTGCCAGTAGTGCGGCCTACGAGCAGTACTTC.

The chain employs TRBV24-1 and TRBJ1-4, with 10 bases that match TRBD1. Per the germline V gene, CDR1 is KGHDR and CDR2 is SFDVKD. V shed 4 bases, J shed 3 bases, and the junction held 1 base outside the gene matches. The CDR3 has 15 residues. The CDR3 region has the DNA TGTGCCACCAGTGAGGGACAGGGGTCTAATGAAAAACTGTTTTTT. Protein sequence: CATSEGQGSNEKLFF.

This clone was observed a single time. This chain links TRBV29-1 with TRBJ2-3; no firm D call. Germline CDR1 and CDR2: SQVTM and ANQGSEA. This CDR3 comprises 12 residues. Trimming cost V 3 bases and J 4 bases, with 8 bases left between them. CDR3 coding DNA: TGCAGCGTTGACATAGTCGCAGATACGCAGTATTTT. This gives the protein CSVDIVADTQYF.

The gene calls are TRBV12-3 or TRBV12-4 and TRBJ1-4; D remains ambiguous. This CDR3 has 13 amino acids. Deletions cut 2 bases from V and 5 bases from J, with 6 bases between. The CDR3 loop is CASSLYKNEKLFF. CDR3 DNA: TGTGCCAGCAGTTTATACAAGAATGAAAAACTGTTTTTT.

DNA of the CDR3: TGTGCCAGCAGCTTAGAAGGGGCTAGCGGGACGGGGGAGCAGTACTTC. This gives the protein CASSLEGASGTGEQYF. The chain has TRBV7-3 and TRBJ2-7, with TRBD2 matching 9 bases. V lost 2 bases to trimming and J lost 7 bases; unmatched junction nucleotides: 12. The CDR3 extends over 16 amino acids. Germline V lookup: CDR1 SGHTA, CDR2 FQGTGA.

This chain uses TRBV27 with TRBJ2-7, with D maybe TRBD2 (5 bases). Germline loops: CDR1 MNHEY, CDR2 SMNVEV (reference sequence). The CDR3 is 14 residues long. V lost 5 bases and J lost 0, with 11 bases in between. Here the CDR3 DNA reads TGTGCCAGCAGTCCGCTGGAGGCCTCCTACGAGCAGTACTTC. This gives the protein CASSPLEASYEQYF.

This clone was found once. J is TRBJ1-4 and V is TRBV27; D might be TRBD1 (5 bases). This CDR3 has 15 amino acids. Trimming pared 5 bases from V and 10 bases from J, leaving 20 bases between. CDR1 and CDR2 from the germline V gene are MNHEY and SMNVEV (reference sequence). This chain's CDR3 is CASSPRWADSGKLFF. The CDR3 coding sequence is TGTGCCAGCAGTCCTCGGTGGGCCGACAGTGGAAAACTGTTTTTT.

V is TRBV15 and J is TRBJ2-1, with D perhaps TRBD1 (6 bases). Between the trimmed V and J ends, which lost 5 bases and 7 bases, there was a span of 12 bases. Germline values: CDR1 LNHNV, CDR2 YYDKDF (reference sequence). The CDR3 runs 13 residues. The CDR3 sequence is CATSGDIRNEQFF. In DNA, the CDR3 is TGTGCCACCAGCGGGGACATAAGAAATGAGCAGTTCTTC.

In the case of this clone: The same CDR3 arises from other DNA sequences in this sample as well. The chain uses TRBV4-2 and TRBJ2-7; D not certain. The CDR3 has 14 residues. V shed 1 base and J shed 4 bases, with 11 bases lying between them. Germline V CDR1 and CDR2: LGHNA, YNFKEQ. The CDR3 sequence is CASSQGLERYEQYF. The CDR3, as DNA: TGTGCCAGCAGCCAAGGTCTAGAGAGGTACGAGCAGTACTTC.